This section outlines one T cell receptor beta chain sequence together with its context. V dropped 4 bases and J dropped 6; count of bases not matched to a gene: 9. Germline CDR1 is SGDLS and CDR2 is YYNGEE. This CDR3 spans 16 amino acids. In TCRdb, the RT-PCR reads were re-called with MiXCR into one record per CDR3 protein. The table includes 550,000 to 750,000 distinct CDR3 sequences, approximately 15% detected once. The source of this sequence is a female donor in good health, serving as a healthy control. The sequenced sample was memory CD4+ T cells from blood. J is TRBJ2-1 and V is TRBV9; 11 bases map to TRBD2. In nucleotides, the CDR3 is TGTGCCAGCAGCATCGCCGGGACTAGCGGACTCAATGAGCAGTTCTTC. Translated: CASSIAGTSGLNEQFF.